This T cell receptor (beta chain) is from a study of human T cells and chemical hapten exposure. Study background: Diphenylcyclopropenone was applied weekly to patients' scalps across the approximately 25-week study.

Unique molecular identifiers were linked by the library to individual cDNA molecules. One entry per CDR3 protein, called by TCRdb with MiXCR from the RACE reads. The table has 120,000 to 150,000 distinct CDR3 sequences, about 11% seen once. The CDR3 is 18 residues long. Germline lookup yields CDR1 MNHEY and CDR2 SVGAGI. The trim removed 5 bases at V and 0 bases at J, leaving 11 bases unmatched. Time point meaning: patch test 2, 6 weeks after DPC sensitization. The treatment denotes: therapeutic diphenylcyclopropenone sensitization with weekly scalp DPC. From whole blood left unfractionated, total RNA was extracted. This clonotype has a handful of counts. Its antigen is currently unknown. Regarding the study as a whole: Patch test score rose with PT1 expanded TCRs, significant at 8, 16, 32, not 4.

The chain employs TRBV6-5 and TRBJ2-1; TRBD2 agrees at 9 bases. Material: whole blood, obtained in connection with sensitization to the hapten diphenylcyclopropenone (DPC). The receptor's source is a woman in her 50s with alopecia areata. Some clones in this sample may be carry-over from other donors' samples. CDR3 residues: CASSPKGGGRVSYNEQFF. The CDR3 nucleotides read TGTGCCAGCAGTCCCAAGGGGGGCGGGAGGGTCTCCTACAATGAGCAGTTCTTC.